The 3 T cell receptor beta chains listed next were all sequenced from one sample in a study of blood T cell repertoires in COVID-19. Profiling relied on immunoSEQ multiplex PCR, and the TCRdb table lists in-frame clones only, not all of them. The table includes some 180,000 clones, around 85% detected once. Specimen: PBMCs or T cells enriched from blood (not recorded which). Receptors were obtained from a man between 40 and 49 years old who had recovered from COVID-19.

The chain links TRBV12-5 to TRBJ1-1; D perhaps matches TRBD1 (5 bases). The V and J ends lost 4 bases and 3 bases respectively, with 24 bases between them. This CDR3 is built from 18 residues. Germline-derived CDR1 and CDR2 are LGHNT and FRNRAP. For the CDR3, the DNA is TGTGCTAGTGGTTCGGCCGGGACTACCTTAGTCCAGGACACTGAAGCTTTCTTT. It codes for CASGSAGTTLVQDTEAFF.

The chain has TRBV21-1 and TRBJ1-5. TRBV21-1 is assigned pseudogene status. The CDR3 is made up of 17 amino acids. CDR3 region: CASSKAGKGESNQPQHF. The CDR3 region has the DNA TGTGCCAGCAGCAAAGCGGGTAAGGGAGAGAGCAATCAGCCCCAGCATTTT.

CDR3 sequence reads: CATSEAGRNTIYF. The CDR3 DNA reads TGTGCCACCAGTGAGGCAGGGAGAAACACCATATATTTT. The chain is built from TRBV24-1 and TRBJ1-3, with D tentatively TRBD1 (5 bases). The V end was cut by 4 bases, the J end by 5 bases, with 8 bases between. Germline V lookup: CDR1 KGHDR, CDR2 SFDVKD. CDR3 size: 13 residues.